The 30 T cell receptor beta chains reported below all come from one sample, sequenced in a study of blood T cell repertoires in COVID-19. TCRdb's copy holds only in-frame clones and misses some; the assay was immunoSEQ multiplex PCR. The sample consists of some 85,000 clones, about three quarters of them appearing once. Sequencing used peripheral blood. All receptors come from a human donor in a cohort sampled during active COVID-19.

The CDR3 region has the DNA TGCGCCAGCAGCCAAGACGGCGGGCCCTACAATGAGCAGTTCTTC. Protein: CASSQDGGPYNEQFF. The gene calls are TRBV4-3 and TRBJ2-1, with a weak D call TRBD2 (5 bases). The CDR3 contains 15 residues. Looked up from germline, CDR1 is LGHNA and CDR2 is YSLEER. V lost 0 bases to trimming and J lost 2 bases, with 8 bases between them.

V and J are TRBV6-2 or TRBV6-3 and TRBJ2-3; the D gene is possibly TRBD2 (5 bases). The V and J ends lost 4 bases and 4 bases respectively, with 21 bases between them. CDR1 is MNHEY, CDR2 SVGEGT, per germline. This CDR3 has 17 residues. Written as DNA, the CDR3 is TGTGCCAGCAGTTCCGAACCTGCGCTGGCGAGGGCAGATACGCAGTATTTT. Amino acids: CASSSEPALARADTQYF.

The chain is built from TRBV27 and TRBJ1-3; weak D call: TRBD1 (6 bases). There are 19 residues in the CDR3. Germline lookup yields CDR1 MNHEY and CDR2 SMNVEV (reference sequence). Trimming took off 5 bases at V and 0 bases at J, with 23 bases between the two ends. The CDR3 is CASSPRALGASNSGNTIYF. The CDR3 coding sequence is TGTGCCAGCAGTCCCAGGGCGTTGGGGGCTTCGAACTCTGGAAACACCATATATTTT.

The chain links TRBV19 to TRBJ2-7; 7 positions agree with TRBD1. CDR1 is LNHDA and CDR2 is SQIVND in the germline V gene (reference sequence). The CDR3 is made up of 13 amino acids. Losses at the gene ends were 5 bases for V and 1 base for J; bases not matched to a gene: 2. The CDR3 region has the DNA TGTGCCAGTAGTTACAGGGGTTCCTACGAGCAGTACTTC. Amino acids: CASSYRGSYEQYF.

The V gene is TRBV5-1, the J gene TRBJ1-1; perhaps TRBD1 as D (6 bases). The CDR3 spans 13 residues. The ends were cut back, 5 bases at V and 6 bases at J, with 14 bases in the middle. Germline CDR1 SGHRS, CDR2 YFSETQ. The CDR3 coding sequence is TGCGCCAGCAGTCCTCGACAGGTATCTGAAGCTTTCTTT. This codes for CASSPRQVSEAFF.

This chain uses TRBV6-1 with TRBJ1-5; D perhaps matches TRBD1 (6 bases). V gave up 0 bases and J gave up 5 bases, with 11 bases separating them. The length of the CDR3 is 15 residues. Germline V gives CDR1 MNHNS, CDR2 SASEGT. The CDR3 coding sequence is TGTGCCAGCAGTGAAGCGGGAGGGACATATCAGCCCCAGCATTTT. The encoded protein is CASSEAGGTYQPQHF.

The rearrangement uses TRBV19 and TRBJ2-1, with a possible D match to TRBD2 (6 bases). Deletions cut 7 bases from V and 4 bases from J, with 14 bases between. CDR1 LNHDA and CDR2 SQIVND come from the germline V gene (reference sequence). The CDR3 has 14 residues. The CDR3 DNA is TGTGCCAGTAAAGCGGGTGTCCGGTACAATGAGCAGTTCTTC. Encoded protein: CASKAGVRYNEQFF.

The rearrangement links TRBV30 to TRBJ2-1, with 7 bases lining up with TRBD2. The CDR3 has 14 residues. Germline assignment: CDR1 GTSNPN and CDR2 SVGIG (reference sequence). V trimming: 3 bases; J trimming: 7 bases; junction bases outside the gene matches: 9. The CDR3 region has the DNA TGTGCCTGGAGGAGGGGAGGGCCGGGGAATGAGCAGTTCTTC. It translates to CAWRRGGPGNEQFF.

V gene TRBV19 combines with J gene TRBJ1-1; no clear D. With 5 bases removed from V and 2 bases from J, the gap between germline ends came to 3 bases. Per the germline V gene, CDR1 is LNHDA and CDR2 is SQIVND (reference sequence). The CDR3 totals 11 residues. The CDR3 nucleotides read TGTGCCAGTAGTCATAACACTGAAGCTTTCTTT. Translated, it gives CASSHNTEAFF. The complete variable domain, with remaining parts taken from reference TRBV19 and TRBJ1-1, reads DGGITQSPKYLFRKEGQNVTLSCEQNLNHDAMYWYRQDPGQGLRLIYYSQIVNDFQKGDIAEGYSVSREKKESFPLTVTSAQKNPTAFYLCASSHNTEAFFGQGTRLTVV.

A few counts support this clone. J is TRBJ2-2 and V is TRBV5-4; D perhaps matches TRBD1 (6 bases). V was shortened by 0 bases and J by 8 bases, with 17 bases between the two germline ends. The CDR3 length is 16 residues. Looked up from germline, CDR1 is SGHNT and CDR2 is YYREEE (reference sequence). The CDR3 loop is CASSLEPGAHRGELFF. The CDR3 coding sequence is TGTGCCAGCAGCTTGGAGCCAGGGGCTCATCGAGGGGAGCTGTTTTTT. The whole variable domain, remainder taken from reference TRBV5-4 and TRBJ2-2, is ETGVTQSPTHLIKTRGQQVTLRCSSQSGHNTVSWYQQALGQGPQFIFQYYREEENGRGNFPPRFSGLQFPNYSSELNVNALELDDSALYLCASSLEPGAHRGELFFGEGSRLTVL.

This rearrangement joins TRBV11-1 to TRBJ2-4, with 10 bases fitting TRBD2. Germline V gives CDR1 SGHAT, CDR2 FQDESV (reference sequence). The CDR3 loop spans 16 amino acids. The J segment lost 0 bases and the V segment lost 4 bases, leaving 3 bases of the junction unmatched. CDR3 region: CASSSSSGRAKNIQYF. CDR3 nucleotides: TGTGCCAGCAGCTCCTCTAGCGGGAGAGCCAAAAACATTCAGTACTTC.

This chain uses TRBV2 with TRBJ1-5; 7 bases are a match to TRBD1. Germline trimming cut 7 bases from V and 3 bases from J; bases unmatched to any gene: 3. Germline V gives CDR1 SNHLY, CDR2 FYNNEI. The CDR3 extends over 13 amino acids. The CDR3 DNA sequence: TGTGCCAGCAAGGGGACAGTCAATCAGCCCCAGCATTTT. This sequence encodes CASKGTVNQPQHF.

The chain is built from TRBV28 and TRBJ1-4; the match to TRBD1 covers 8 bases. Germline loops: CDR1 MDHEN, CDR2 SYDVKM. V lost 5 bases to trimming and J lost 7 bases; unmatched junction nucleotides: 9. There are 15 residues in the CDR3. The CDR3 coding sequence is TGTGCCAGCAGTAATCCAGGGGGCGGGAGTGAAAAACTGTTTTTT. Its translation: CASSNPGGGSEKLFF.

This clone was counted a single time. V usage is TRBV18 and J usage is TRBJ1-1; 7 positions agree with TRBD1. This CDR3 spans 14 amino acids. The V gene end was trimmed by 5 bases and the J gene end by 2 bases; junction bases not matched to a gene: 5. Germline lookup yields CDR1 KGHSH and CDR2 LQKENI. Written as DNA, the CDR3 is TGTGCCAGCTCAGTCAACAGGGGCAACACTGAAGCTTTCTTT. Its translation is CASSVNRGNTEAFF.

The V gene is TRBV9, the J gene TRBJ1-2; 9 bases align to TRBD1. Germline V lookup: CDR1 SGDLS, CDR2 YYNGEE. V was clipped by 4 bases and J by 3 bases; unmatched bases: 13. There are 17 residues in the CDR3. The DNA of the CDR3 is TGTGCCAGCAGCCCAGAACAGGGGGCCGGGTCTGACTATGGCTACACCTTC. Amino acid sequence: CASSPEQGAGSDYGYTF. The variable domain in full, with the rest retrieved from reference TRBV9 and TRBJ1-2, is DSGVTQTPKHLITATGQRVTLRCSPRSGDLSVYWYQQSLDQGLQFLIQYYNGEERAKGNILERFSAQQFPDLHSELNLSSLELGDSALYFCASSPEQGAGSDYGYTFGSGTRLTVV.

The V call is TRBV5-5, the J call TRBJ1-6; no clear D. CDR3 length equals 15 residues. Germline values: CDR1 SGHKS, CDR2 YYEKEE (reference sequence). The ends were cut back, 2 bases at V and 7 bases at J, with 13 bases in the middle. This chain's CDR3 is CASSLSSIGNSPLHF. The CDR3 coding sequence is TGTGCCAGCAGCTTATCTAGTATTGGGAATTCACCCCTCCACTTT.

This chain connects TRBV6-4 to TRBJ2-1, with 8 nucleotides matching TRBD1. Germline values: CDR1 MRHNA, CDR2 SNTAGT. The CDR3 totals 15 residues. J was trimmed by 3 bases and V by 5 bases; bases with no gene match: 6. The CDR3 sequence is CASSRDRLNYNEQFF. The DNA for the CDR3 is TGTGCCAGCAGTAGGGACAGGCTAAACTACAATGAGCAGTTCTTC.

V and J are TRBV6-5 and TRBJ2-1; TRBD2 matches 9 bases. V lost 6 bases to trimming and J lost 7 bases; unmatched junction nucleotides: 10. The germline V gene has CDR1 MNHEY and CDR2 SVGAGI. This CDR3 has 15 residues. Here the CDR3 DNA reads TGTGCCAGCAGCCCGCGGGCGGGAGGGAATAATGAGCAGTTCTTC. This encodes CASSPRAGGNNEQFF.

Here the CDR3 DNA reads TGTGCCAGCAGCCAACGGACTAGCGGACACAATGAGCAGTTCTTC. The encoded protein is CASSQRTSGHNEQFF. J is TRBJ2-1 and V is TRBV3-1 (or the pseudogene TRBV3-2); 10 bases fit TRBD2. Germline CDR1 and CDR2: LGHDT and YNNKEL (reference sequence). The CDR3 is 15 residues long. V gave up 2 bases and J gave up 5 bases; unmatched junction bases: 3.

The genes are TRBV2 and TRBJ1-5; no reliable D call. V was trimmed by 2 bases and J by 4 bases, leaving 9 bases between them. The germline V gene has CDR1 SNHLY and CDR2 FYNNEI. CDR3 length equals 14 residues. The CDR3 loop reads CASSELSGNQPQHF. The DNA of the CDR3 is TGTGCCAGCAGTGAACTTAGCGGGAATCAGCCCCAGCATTTT.

This clone was detected once. V usage is TRBV11-2 and J usage is TRBJ2-7; the D gene is possibly TRBD2 (6 bases). Trimming removed 1 base at V and 4 bases at J, with 8 bases between. The CDR3 has 13 amino acids. Germline V gene data show CDR1 as SGHAT and CDR2 as FQNNGV. The CDR3 DNA reads as TGTGCCAGCAGCTTAGGGGGGGTTTACGAGCAGTACTTC. Encoded protein: CASSLGGVYEQYF. Full variable domain (remainder filled in from reference TRBV11-2 and TRBJ2-7): EAGVAQSPRYKIIEKRQSVAFWCNPISGHATLYWYQQILGQGPKLLIQFQNNGVVDDSQLPKDRFSAERLKGVDSTLKIQPAKLEDSAVYLCASSLGGVYEQYFGPGTRLTVT.

The chain couples TRBV10-3 to TRBJ1-1, with D unclear. The CDR3 consists of 21 residues. The germline V gene has CDR1 ENHRY and CDR2 SYGVKD. Trimming stripped 0 bases from V and 0 bases from J, with 26 bases between. CDR3 DNA: TGTGCCATCAGTGAGTCACCCGTGGTCCGGGCGGGAGGTCACATGAACACTGAAGCTTTCTTT. Its protein is CAISESPVVRAGGHMNTEAFF.

This chain connects TRBV10-3 to TRBJ2-3, with TRBD2 matching over 7 bases. V shed 7 bases and J 5 bases; nucleotides not matched to a gene: 9. The CDR3 has 14 amino acids. CDR1 and CDR2 from the germline V gene are ENHRY and SYGVKD. The CDR3 DNA is TGTGCCATCACGTCAGCGGGACGTGGAGATACGCAGTATTTT. Amino acid sequence: CAITSAGRGDTQYF.

The J gene is TRBJ2-3, the V gene TRBV28; 14 nucleotides agree with TRBD2. Germline-derived CDR1 and CDR2 are MDHEN and SYDVKM. Trimming took 2 bases from V and 4 from J; bases not matched to a gene: 14. The length of the CDR3 is 20 residues. The CDR3 protein is CASSLLRPGLAGAKSDTQYF. CDR3 nucleotides: TGTGCCAGCAGTTTACTTCGACCGGGACTAGCGGGAGCTAAGTCAGATACGCAGTATTTT.

In nucleotides, the CDR3 is TGTGCCAGCAGTCTTACAGGGGGCACCGGGGAGCTGTTTTTT. Translation: CASSLTGGTGELFF. This chain links TRBV28 with TRBJ2-2, with 8 bases matching TRBD1. Germline CDR1 is MDHEN and CDR2 is SYDVKM. The CDR3 spans 14 residues. V shed 5 bases, J shed 4 bases, and the junction held 3 bases outside the gene matches.

The chain has TRBV27 and TRBJ2-3; a possible D gene is TRBD2 (5 bases). Germline assignment: CDR1 MNHEY and CDR2 SMNVEV (reference sequence). The CDR3 is 17 amino acids. The V end was cut by 5 bases, the J end by 2 bases, with 20 bases between. CDR3 bases: TGTGCCAGCAGTCCCCCGGGGTTGAGGCGGTTCACAGATACGCAGTATTTT. Translating gives CASSPPGLRRFTDTQYF.

For this clone: Its ends do not fully match the called genes, so a read error is possible. The chain joins TRBV7-2 to TRBJ2-4; 11 bases are a match to TRBD2. The CDR3 extends over 15 amino acids. CDR1 SGHTA and CDR2 FQGNSA come from the germline V gene. The CDR3 DNA reads as TGTGCCAGCACCTTAGCGGGAGGGCCGAAAAACATTCAGTACTTC. This translates into CASTLAGGPKNIQYF.

The chain couples TRBV7-9 to TRBJ2-1; D uncertain. Between the trimmed V and J ends, which lost 3 bases and 9 bases, there was a span of 9 bases. Germline V gene sequence: CDR1 SEHNR, CDR2 FQNEAQ (reference sequence). The CDR3 is made up of 12 amino acids. The CDR3 bases are TGTGCCAGCAGCTTTGCCCGAGGTGAGCAGTTCTTC. Protein sequence: CASSFARGEQFF.

V and J are TRBV4-2 and TRBJ2-6; D possibly corresponds to TRBD1 (5 bases). V was trimmed by 1 base and J by 0 bases, leaving 7 bases between them. The CDR3 is made up of 16 amino acids. Per the germline V gene, CDR1 is LGHNA and CDR2 is YNFKEQ. CDR3 bases: TGTGCCAGCAGCCAAGCGCAGGGCTCTGGGGCCAACGTCCTGACTTTC. Amino acid sequence: CASSQAQGSGANVLTF.

The rearrangement joins TRBV30 to TRBJ1-6, with 7 bases matching TRBD1. The length of the CDR3 is 13 residues. Germline CDR1 reads GTSNPN; CDR2 reads SVGIG (reference sequence). The junction had 1 base not matched to a gene; V was cut back by 3 bases and J by 5 bases. CDR3 loop: CAWRGQHNSPLHF. CDR3 nucleotide sequence: TGTGCCTGGAGGGGACAGCATAATTCACCCCTCCACTTT.